Reported below is one T cell receptor (beta chain). 60 Vbeta and 13 Jbeta primers were used in PCR. Profiled with immunoSEQ multiplex PCR; TCRdb holds only in-frame clones, not every one. In total, the table holds approximately 210,000 clones. Germline V gene sequence: CDR1 SGDLS, CDR2 YYNGEE. V lost 0 bases and J lost 2, with 17 bases in between. The CDR3 sequence is 17 residues long. This sample was taken from a study of cytomegalovirus exposure and HLA in healthy donors. Material: PBMCs. The chain joins TRBV9 to TRBJ1-2; D may be TRBD1 (6 bases). This receptor was identified in a woman aged 25-40 years in good health and CMV-seropositive. CDR3 bases: TGTGCCAGCAGCGTAGAATCAGGGGTCCTCAGGAACTATGGCTACACCTTC. Its protein product is CASSVESGVLRNYGYTF.